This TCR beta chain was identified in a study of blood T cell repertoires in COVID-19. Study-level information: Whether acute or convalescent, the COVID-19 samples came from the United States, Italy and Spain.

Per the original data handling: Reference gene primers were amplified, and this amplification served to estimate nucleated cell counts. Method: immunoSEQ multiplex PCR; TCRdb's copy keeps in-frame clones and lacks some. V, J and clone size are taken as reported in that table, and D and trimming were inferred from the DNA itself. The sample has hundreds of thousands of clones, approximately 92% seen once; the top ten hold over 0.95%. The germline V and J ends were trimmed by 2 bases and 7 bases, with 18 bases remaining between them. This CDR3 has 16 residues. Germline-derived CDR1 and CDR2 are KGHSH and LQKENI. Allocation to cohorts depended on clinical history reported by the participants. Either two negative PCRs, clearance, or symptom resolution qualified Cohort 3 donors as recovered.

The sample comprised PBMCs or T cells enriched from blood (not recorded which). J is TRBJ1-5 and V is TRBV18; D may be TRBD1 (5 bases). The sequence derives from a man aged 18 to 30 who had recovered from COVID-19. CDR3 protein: CASSPSSGARVQPQHF. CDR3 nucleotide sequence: TGTGCCAGCTCACCATCATCTGGGGCCCGCGTCCAGCCCCAGCATTTT.